The 28 T cell receptor beta chains below were found in one sample sequenced in a study of T cell changes during pregnancy in multiple sclerosis. Data came from immunoSEQ multiplex PCR; TCRdb stores just in-frame clones and leaves some out. Of 120,000 or so clones listed, about 94% are singletons. This specimen was peripheral blood, taken before pregnancy. Every receptor here comes from a female donor with multiple sclerosis, enrolled in a pregnancy study.

The chain uses TRBV6-9 and TRBJ2-1; 8 bases line up with TRBD1. Germline trimming cut 2 bases from V and 3 bases from J; bases unmatched to any gene: 18. The CDR3 is 20 amino acids. Germline lookup yields CDR1 MNHGY and CDR2 SVAAGI. CDR3 in DNA: TGTGCCAGCAGTTATCCGAACATACACAGGGGGAACAGAAACTACAATGAGCAGTTCTTC. Encoded protein: CASSYPNIHRGNRNYNEQFF.

The chain uses TRBV5-4 and TRBJ2-5, with unresolved D. The V gene lost 2 bases and the J gene lost 5 bases, with 13 bases spanning the gap. Per the germline V gene, CDR1 is SGHNT and CDR2 is YYREEE (reference sequence). The CDR3 has 14 amino acids. CDR3: CASSLLVVGETQYF. CDR3 sequence (DNA): TGTGCCAGCAGCTTATTAGTCGTTGGTGAGACCCAGTACTTC.

This rearrangement joins TRBV9 to TRBJ1-3; the D gene is possibly TRBD1 (6 bases). The CDR3 loop spans 15 amino acids. Germline assignment: CDR1 SGDLS and CDR2 YYNGEE. V was trimmed by 4 bases and J by 4 bases, leaving 15 bases between them. The CDR3 DNA follows: TGTGCCAGCAGCAAAGCAGGGGTTAGCGGAAACACCATATATTTT. Amino acids: CASSKAGVSGNTIYF.

The rearrangement uses TRBV11-1 and TRBJ2-5; 7 bases match TRBD2. V lost 4 bases, J lost 4 bases, and 6 bases stayed unmatched. CDR3 length equals 14 residues. The germline V gene has CDR1 SGHAT and CDR2 FQDESV (reference sequence). CDR3 in amino acids: CASSSPGGGETQYF. The CDR3 bases are TGTGCCAGCAGCTCCCCGGGCGGGGGAGAGACCCAGTACTTC.

The rearrangement uses TRBV30 and TRBJ2-1, with 8 bases fitting TRBD1. Per the germline V gene, CDR1 is GTSNPN and CDR2 is SVGIG (reference sequence). The ends lost 2 bases at V and 2 bases at J; junction bases unmatched: 2. The CDR3 length is 14 residues. CDR3 DNA: TGTGCCTGGAGTCCGACAGGGGCCTACAATGAGCAGTTCTTC. Translated: CAWSPTGAYNEQFF.

V usage is TRBV25-1 and J usage is TRBJ1-2; 11 positions match TRBD1. The CDR3 is 16 amino acids. Unmatched junction bases numbered 4, after V lost 1 base and J lost 3 bases. Germline CDR1 reads MGHDK; CDR2 reads SYGVNS. DNA of the CDR3: TGTGCCAGCAGTGAATGGGGACAGGGGGAGGACTATGGCTACACCTTC. This codes for CASSEWGQGEDYGYTF.

Note on this clone: Other DNA sequences of this sample code for an identical CDR3. The rearrangement links TRBV7-2 to TRBJ1-2; D remains unclear. Germline V lookup: CDR1 SGHTA, CDR2 FQGNSA. The CDR3 has 15 residues. V dropped 5 bases and J dropped 7 bases, with 20 bases sitting between them. CDR3 nucleotides: TGTGCCAGCAGCCCCGGAGGTAGGAAGCTAGGTGGCTACACCTTC. Its translation: CASSPGGRKLGGYTF. The complete variable domain, with remaining parts taken from reference TRBV7-2 and TRBJ1-2, reads GAGVSQSPSNKVTEKGKDVELRCDPISGHTALYWYRQSLGQGLEFLIYFQGNSAPDKSGLPSDRFSAERTGGSVSTLTIQRTQQEDSAVYLCASSPGGRKLGGYTFGSGTRLTVV.

V gene TRBV18 combines with J gene TRBJ2-5; TRBD1 is a possible D gene (5 bases). The germline V gene encodes CDR1 KGHSH and CDR2 LQKENI. Trimming cost V 3 bases and J 2 bases, with 10 bases left between them. CDR3 length: 14 residues. This CDR3 reads CASSPEQAQETQYF. The CDR3 nucleotides are TGTGCCAGCTCACCTGAACAGGCTCAAGAGACCCAGTACTTC. The variable domain in full, with the rest retrieved from reference TRBV18 and TRBJ2-5, is NAGVMQNPRHLVRRRGQEARLRCSPMKGHSHVYWYRQLPEEGLKFMVYLQKENIIDESGMPKERFSAEFPKEGPSILRIQQVVRGDSAAYFCASSPEQAQETQYFGPGTRLLVL.

The rearrangement links TRBV28 to TRBJ2-1, with 7 nucleotides matching TRBD2. The germline gives CDR1 MDHEN, CDR2 SYDVKM. The V segment lost 5 bases and the J segment 7 bases; nucleotides outside the gene matches: 14. This CDR3 spans 16 amino acids. CDR3 nucleotides: TGTGCCAGCAGTGGGGGGGAGCGGGAAGGGTCGAATGAGCAGTTCTTC. The encoded protein is CASSGGEREGSNEQFF.

This chain links TRBV19 with TRBJ1-4, with 9 bases identical to TRBD1. CDR3 length: 12 amino acids. CDR1 is LNHDA, CDR2 SQIVND, per germline (reference sequence). V trimming: 8 bases; J trimming: 6 bases; junction bases outside the gene matches: 1. The CDR3 here is CASGDRDEKLFF. The CDR3 DNA is TGTGCCAGTGGGGACAGGGATGAAAAACTGTTTTTT.

The gene calls are TRBV29-1 and TRBJ2-7; 14 nucleotides match TRBD2. The CDR3 length is 15 residues. CDR1 and CDR2 (germline): SQVTM, ANQGSEA. The ends lost 4 bases at V and 2 bases at J; junction bases unmatched: 4. CDR3 protein: CSVGRTSGGPYEQYF. The CDR3 DNA sequence: TGCAGCGTTGGCCGGACTAGCGGGGGGCCCTACGAGCAGTACTTC.

V and J are TRBV6-6 and TRBJ1-2, with TRBD1 identical over 7 bases. V trimming: 5 bases; J trimming: 5 bases; junction bases outside the gene matches: 14. The length of the CDR3 is 16 residues. The germline V gene encodes CDR1 MNHNY and CDR2 SVGAGI (reference sequence). The CDR3 is CASSPTGISSTYGYTF. CDR3 bases: TGTGCCAGCAGTCCGACAGGGATAAGTTCAACTTATGGCTACACCTTC.

The V call is TRBV27, the J call TRBJ2-1; 9 nucleotides align to TRBD2. Looked up from germline, CDR1 is MNHEY and CDR2 is SMNVEV (reference sequence). CDR3 length: 18 amino acids. V lost 3 bases to trimming and J lost 8 bases; unmatched junction nucleotides: 17. The CDR3 protein is CASSFRRGSGGPGDEQFF. The CDR3 region has the DNA TGTGCCAGCAGTTTCAGGCGGGGCAGCGGGGGGCCAGGGGATGAGCAGTTCTTC.

In its sample, this clone was seen once. The chain combines TRBV10-3 with TRBJ1-3; 7 bases align to TRBD1. This CDR3 comprises 11 residues. Germline V lookup: CDR1 ENHRY, CDR2 SYGVKD. Trimming took 10 bases from V and 7 from J; bases not matched to a gene: 4. The CDR3 DNA follows: TGTGCCACTACAGGGGAGAACACCATATATTTT. This sequence encodes CATTGENTIYF.

This chain links TRBV5-4 with TRBJ1-3, with D possibly matching TRBD1 (6 bases). Germline V lookup: CDR1 SGHNT, CDR2 YYREEE (reference sequence). The germline V and J ends were trimmed by 4 bases and 1 base, with 15 bases remaining between them. This CDR3 region has 16 residues. This CDR3 reads CASSVDRPGSGNTIYF. CDR3 sequence (DNA): TGTGCCAGCAGCGTCGACAGGCCAGGGTCTGGAAACACCATATATTTT. Based on the CDR3 plus reference TRBV5-4 and TRBJ1-3, the full variable domain is ETGVTQSPTHLIKTRGQQVTLRCSSQSGHNTVSWYQQALGQGPQFIFQYYREEENGRGNFPPRFSGLQFPNYSSELNVNALELDDSALYLCASSVDRPGSGNTIYFGEGSWLTVV.

This chain links TRBV2 with TRBJ1-2; D is ambiguous. Deletions cut 4 bases from V and 1 base from J, with 7 bases between. Per germline, CDR1 SNHLY and CDR2 FYNNEI. The CDR3 has 13 amino acids. The CDR3 loop is CASSAQLNYGYTF. The CDR3 DNA follows: TGTGCCAGCAGTGCACAGCTTAACTATGGCTACACCTTC.

The rearrangement uses TRBV19 and TRBJ2-3; D possibly corresponds to TRBD1 (5 bases). The CDR3 covers 16 residues. From germline, CDR1 is LNHDA and CDR2 SQIVND (reference sequence). Trimming took 0 bases from V and 0 from J, leaving 10 bases between them. The chain's CDR3 is CASSIDWTLSTDTQYF. The CDR3, as DNA: TGTGCCAGTAGTATAGATTGGACACTCAGCACAGATACGCAGTATTTT.

The genes are TRBV2 and TRBJ2-3; D not resolved. V lost 2 bases and J 2 bases, leaving 8 bases between the germline ends. The CDR3 sequence is 14 residues long. The germline V gene has CDR1 SNHLY and CDR2 FYNNEI. CDR3 coding DNA: TGTGCCAGCAGTGAATCGGGTTTCACAGATACGCAGTATTTT. This translates into CASSESGFTDTQYF.

The chain has TRBV7-3 and TRBJ1-1; 7 nucleotides match TRBD1. V lost 4 bases, J lost 2 bases, and 7 bases stayed unmatched. This CDR3 contains 15 residues. In germline, CDR1 is SGHTA, CDR2 FQGTGA. As DNA, the CDR3 is TGTGCCAGCAGCTCTAACCCAGGGGGTAACACTGAAGCTTTCTTT. Amino acid sequence: CASSSNPGGNTEAFF.

This clone was found a few times. The rearrangement uses TRBV29-1 and TRBJ1-1, with TRBD1 as a possible D gene (6 bases). The CDR3 length is 12 residues. V was trimmed by 6 bases and J by 0 bases, leaving 8 bases between them. Germline V gene lookup returns CDR1 SQVTM and CDR2 ANQGSEA. The CDR3 protein is CSVHRVNTEAFF. The CDR3 DNA reads as TGCAGCGTGCACAGGGTGAACACTGAAGCTTTCTTT.

The chain carries TRBV11-1 and TRBJ2-3; 12 nucleotides match TRBD2. The germline V gene has CDR1 SGHAT and CDR2 FQDESV (reference sequence). V dropped 1 base and J dropped 0; count of bases not matched to a gene: 2. The CDR3 is 17 residues long. CDR3 in DNA: TGTGCCAGCAGCTTAGGGCTAGCGGGAGGGAGCACAGATACGCAGTATTTT. Residues: CASSLGLAGGSTDTQYF.

V and J are TRBV9 and TRBJ2-3, with 15 bases fitting TRBD2. Losses at the gene ends were 4 bases for V and 4 bases for J; bases not matched to a gene: 7. The length of the CDR3 is 17 residues. Germline-derived CDR1 and CDR2 are SGDLS and YYNGEE. CDR3 sequence (DNA): TGTGCCAGCAGCCCTCTCAGGACTAGCGGGGGGGCAGATACGCAGTATTTT. Its translation is CASSPLRTSGGADTQYF.

The rearrangement uses TRBV5-1 and TRBJ1-4; D is unresolved. Per germline, CDR1 SGHRS and CDR2 YFSETQ. V lost 0 bases and J lost 6, with 12 bases in between. The CDR3 loop spans 15 amino acids. In nucleotides, the CDR3 is TGCGCCAGCAGCTTGGGAGAGGGTATGGATGAAAAACTGTTTTTT. Protein product: CASSLGEGMDEKLFF.

The chain recombines TRBV5-1 with TRBJ2-2; 9 bases are a match to TRBD1. With 1 base clipped from V and 3 bases from J, the junction kept 4 bases outside the gene matches. The CDR3 length is 16 residues. Germline V CDR1 and CDR2: SGHRS, YFSETQ. CDR3 DNA sequence: TGCGCCAGCAGCTTGCGGGGACAGGGCGACACCGGGGAGCTGTTTTTT. Translating gives CASSLRGQGDTGELFF.

CDR3 amino acids: CSVASGVYNEQFF. The CDR3 DNA is TGCAGCGTTGCTTCCGGGGTCTACAATGAGCAGTTCTTC. This chain uses TRBV29-1 with TRBJ2-1, with D possibly TRBD2 on 5 matching bases. From germline, CDR1 is SQVTM and CDR2 ANQGSEA. CDR3 length: 13 residues. V lost 4 bases and J lost 3, with 10 bases in between.

The chain couples TRBV7-6 to TRBJ1-5; unclear D gene. This CDR3 has 13 residues. Trimming left V 3 bases short and J 4 bases short, with 7 bases between. Germline assignment: CDR1 SGHVS and CDR2 FNYEAQ. CDR3 sequence: CASSLRGNQPQHF. CDR3 nucleotides: TGTGCCAGCAGCTTGAGAGGGAATCAGCCCCAGCATTTT.

V is TRBV21-1 and J is TRBJ1-2. TRBV21-1 is reported as a pseudogene. This CDR3 contains 16 residues. The DNA for the CDR3 is TGTGCCAGCAGCAAAAGGAGGGGGGGTCTCCCGACGGGCTACACCTTC. It yields the protein CASSKRRGGLPTGYTF.

This clone appeared a single time. This chain joins TRBV6-5 and TRBJ1-2, with 8 bases fitting TRBD1. Germline CDR1 and CDR2: MNHEY and SVGAGI. The CDR3 is made up of 13 amino acids. V trimming: 8 bases; J trimming: 4 bases; junction bases outside the gene matches: 6. The CDR3 reads CASADRGLYGYTF. The CDR3 DNA reads TGTGCCAGCGCCGACAGGGGCCTCTATGGCTACACCTTC.